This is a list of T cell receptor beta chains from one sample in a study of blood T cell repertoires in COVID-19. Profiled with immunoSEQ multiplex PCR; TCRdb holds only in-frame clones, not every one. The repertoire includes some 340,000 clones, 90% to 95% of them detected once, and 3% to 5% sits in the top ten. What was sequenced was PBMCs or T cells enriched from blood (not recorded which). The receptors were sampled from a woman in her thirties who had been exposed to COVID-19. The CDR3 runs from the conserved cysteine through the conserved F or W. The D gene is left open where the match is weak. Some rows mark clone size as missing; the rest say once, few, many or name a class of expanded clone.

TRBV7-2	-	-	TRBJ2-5	TGTGCCAGCAGCCCTCCTAACCAAGAGACCCAGTACTTC	CASSPPNQETQYF
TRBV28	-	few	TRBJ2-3	TGTGCCGTTCTCCGGGGTCCAGATACGCAGTATTTT	CAVLRGPDTQYF
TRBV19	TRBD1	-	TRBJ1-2	TGTGCCAGTAGTCCGACCGTAGGGGGCGGCTATGGCTACACCTTC	CASSPTVGGGYGYTF
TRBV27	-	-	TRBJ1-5	TGTGCCAGCAGTCCCCGGACAGGCAATCAGCCCCAGCATTTT	CASSPRTGNQPQHF
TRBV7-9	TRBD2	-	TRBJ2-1	TGTGCCAGCAGCCCTACCCTGGGTAGCGGGGGGAAAGGATACAATGAGCAGTTCTTC	CASSPTLGSGGKGYNEQFF
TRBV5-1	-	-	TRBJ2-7	TGCGCCAGCAGCTTGGCCGGGGGAGCCCCCTACGAGCAGTACTTC	CASSLAGGAPYEQYF
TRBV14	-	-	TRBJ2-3	TGTGCCAGCAGCCCCGGAGGTGGGGCAGATACGCAGTATTTT	CASSPGGGADTQYF
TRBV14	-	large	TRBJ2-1	TGTGCCAGCAGCCAAGATCGGGTTGAGCAGTTCTTC	CASSQDRVEQFF
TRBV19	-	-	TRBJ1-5	TGTGCCAGTAGTGACTACTGGAGTCAGAATGGATTAAAAGCTCAGCCCCAGCATTTT	CASSDYWSQNGLKAQPQHF
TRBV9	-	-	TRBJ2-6	TGTGCCAGCAGCCCACGGACAGTCTCTGGGGCCAACGTCCTGACTTTC	CASSPRTVSGANVLTF
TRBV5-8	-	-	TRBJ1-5	TGTGCCAGCAGCTTGGTCCTAAACAGGGCGTATAGCAATCAGCCCCAGCATTTT	CASSLVLNRAYSNQPQHF
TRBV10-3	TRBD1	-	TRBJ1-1	TGTGCCATCAGCCCCAGGGGGGATATGAACACTGAAGCTTTCTTT	CAISPRGDMNTEAFF
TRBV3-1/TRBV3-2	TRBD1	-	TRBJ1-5	TGTGCCAGCAGCCAAGACAGACAGGGGGTCCCCAATCAGCCCCAGCATTTT	CASSQDRQGVPNQPQHF
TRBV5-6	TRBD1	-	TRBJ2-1	TGTGCCAGCAGCTTGGTATCGGGACAGGGAAAAGGTGAGCAGTTCTTC	CASSLVSGQGKGEQFF
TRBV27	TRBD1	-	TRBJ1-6	TGTGCCAGCAGGGAGGGACAGGTTGGTTCACCCCTCCACTTT	CASREGQVGSPLHF
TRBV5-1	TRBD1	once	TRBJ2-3	TGCGCCAGCAGCTTGGGACAGGGTAGAAGCACAGATACGCAGTATTTT	CASSLGQGRSTDTQYF
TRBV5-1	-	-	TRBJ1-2	TGCGCCAGCAGCTGGGGGGAGTCCCTCTATGGCTACACCTTC	CASSWGESLYGYTF